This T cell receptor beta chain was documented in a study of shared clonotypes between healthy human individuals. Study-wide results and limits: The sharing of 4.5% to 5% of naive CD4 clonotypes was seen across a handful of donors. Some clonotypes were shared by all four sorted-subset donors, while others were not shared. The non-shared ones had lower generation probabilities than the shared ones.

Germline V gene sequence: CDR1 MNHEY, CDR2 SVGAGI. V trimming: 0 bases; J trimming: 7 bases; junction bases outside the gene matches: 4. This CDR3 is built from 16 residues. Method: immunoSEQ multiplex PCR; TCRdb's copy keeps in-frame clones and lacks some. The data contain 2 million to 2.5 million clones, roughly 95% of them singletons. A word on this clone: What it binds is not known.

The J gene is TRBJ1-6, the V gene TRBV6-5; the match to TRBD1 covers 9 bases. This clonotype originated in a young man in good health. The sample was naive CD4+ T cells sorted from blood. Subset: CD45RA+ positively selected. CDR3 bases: TGTGCCAGCAGTTACTCGTCGGGACAGGGAAATTCACCCCTCCACTTT. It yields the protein CASSYSSGQGNSPLHF.